This T cell receptor (beta chain) stems from a study of blood T cell repertoires in COVID-19. The authors' processing: Reference gene primer amplification yielded estimated nucleated cell counts. Sequencing was performed with immunoSEQ multiplex PCR; in TCRdb, only in-frame clones are kept and a portion is missing. The D gene and trimming were derived from the DNA, and the V and J assignments and clone size from that table. The data show approximately 65,000 clones, roughly 80% seen once. This CDR3 is built from 16 residues. Material: peripheral blood. The receptor was derived from a woman older than 75 with active or convalescent COVID-19. This rearrangement joins TRBV21-1 to TRBJ1-3. TRBV21-1 is flagged as a pseudogene. CDR3 coding DNA: TGTGCCAGCAGCGACCCCGACGGGAGGGCTGGAAACACCATATATTTT. The encoded protein is CASSDPDGRAGNTIYF.